This T cell receptor beta chain was obtained from a study of CD8 T cells in Susac syndrome. It was with random hexamers that roughly 0.5 to 1 ug RNA was reverse transcribed. A multiplex approach, immunoSEQ multiplex PCR, amplified TCR beta CDR3 across 54 Vbeta and 13 Jbeta. TCRdb redid the calling of the immunoSEQ multiplex PCR reads with MiXCR, one entry per CDR3 protein. This repertoire shows about 250,000 distinct CDR3 sequences, 90% to 95% found once; its top ten account for approximately 0.072%. In the case of this clonotype: Its antigen is still unknown.

Study-level findings and limits: As acknowledged by the study, its TCR sequencing and HLA analysis included a relatively small number of individuals.

Sequencing of TCR beta was carried out in blood CD8+ and CD4+ T cells. Negative isolation was used for CD8+ and CD4+ T cells and FACS enrichment for TEMRA cells. This CDR3 comprises 14 residues. Germline values: CDR1 SGHTA, CDR2 FQGNSA. Trimming removed 2 bases from V and 2 bases from J, with 9 bases in between. The sequencing input was CD4+ T cells from PBMCs. The sequence derives from a human donor with multiple sclerosis. The V and J genes are TRBV7-2 and TRBJ1-2; D is undetermined. The CDR3 reads CASSLSNGNYGYTF. CDR3 bases: TGTGCCAGCAGCTTATCGAACGGCAACTATGGCTACACCTTC.